The 21 T cell receptor beta chains presented below share a single source sample, sequenced in a study of blood T cell repertoires in COVID-19. The repertoire was sequenced with immunoSEQ multiplex PCR; TCRdb's copy has only in-frame clones and lacks some. The sample gives around 89,000 clones, 88% of which show up once; around 0.47% is in the top ten. The sequenced sample consisted of peripheral blood. Receptor source: a man in his 60s with acute or convalescent COVID-19.

The genes are TRBV20-1 and TRBJ2-7, with 7 bases lining up with TRBD2. The V gene's germline CDR1 is DFQATT and CDR2 SNEGSKA (reference sequence). The CDR3 consists of 12 residues. Germline trimming cut 3 bases from V and 6 bases from J; bases unmatched to any gene: 5. The CDR3: CSASTREFEQYF. The CDR3 bases are TGCAGTGCTAGTACGCGGGAGTTCGAGCAGTACTTC.

This chain links TRBV7-9 with TRBJ2-7, with 9 nucleotides matching TRBD1. Germline V gene data show CDR1 as SEHNR and CDR2 as FQNEAQ (reference sequence). The CDR3 covers 15 residues. J lost 6 bases, V lost 4 bases, and 10 bases had no gene match. CDR3 loop: CASSSRDREGFEQYF. The CDR3 DNA reads as TGTGCCAGCAGCTCCCGGGACAGGGAAGGGTTCGAGCAGTACTTC.

The chain carries TRBV30 and TRBJ2-7, with D possibly being TRBD1 (5 bases). Trimming removed 3 bases at V and 2 bases at J, with 14 bases between. The CDR3 extends over 14 amino acids. Germline V lookup: CDR1 GTSNPN, CDR2 SVGIG (reference sequence). The chain's CDR3 is CAWSPGRRAYEQYF. For the CDR3, the DNA is TGTGCCTGGAGCCCGGGCCGCAGGGCCTACGAGCAGTACTTC.

This chain links TRBV5-1 with TRBJ2-5; 11 nucleotides align to TRBD2. CDR3 size: 14 residues. Germline V gives CDR1 SGHRS, CDR2 YFSETQ. With 6 bases clipped from V and 3 bases from J, the junction kept 4 bases outside the gene matches. The chain's CDR3 is CASTSLAGEETQYF. The DNA for the CDR3 is TGCGCCAGCACTTCACTAGCGGGGGAAGAGACCCAGTACTTC.

The chain links TRBV5-1 to TRBJ1-1, with 7 bases aligning to TRBD1. Germline trimming cut 2 bases from V and 8 bases from J; bases unmatched to any gene: 12. CDR3 size: 15 residues. Germline assignment: CDR1 SGHRS and CDR2 YFSETQ. The CDR3 nucleotides are TGCGCCAGCAGCTTACCTCAAGGGGGCAATATCGAAGCTTTCTTT. Translation gives CASSLPQGGNIEAFF. The whole variable domain, remainder taken from reference TRBV5-1 and TRBJ1-1, is KAGVTQTPRYLIKTRGQQVTLSCSPISGHRSVSWYQQTPGQGLQFLFEYFSETQRNKGNFPGRFSGRQFSNSRSEMNVSTLELGDSALYLCASSLPQGGNIEAFFGQGTRLTVV.

The chain has TRBV6-4 and TRBJ1-4; 9 positions agree with TRBD1. The J segment lost 7 bases and the V segment lost 6 bases, leaving 6 bases of the junction unmatched. The CDR3 runs 14 residues. The germline V gene encodes CDR1 MRHNA and CDR2 SNTAGT. The CDR3 loop reads CASRTGTGLEKLFF. The CDR3, as DNA: TGTGCCAGCAGGACCGGGACAGGGCTTGAAAAACTGTTTTTT.

V usage is TRBV20-1 and J usage is TRBJ2-1, with D perhaps matching TRBD2 (5 bases). CDR1 and CDR2 from the germline V gene are DFQATT and SNEGSKA (reference sequence). The CDR3 is 14 residues long. With 3 bases removed from V and 5 bases from J, the gap between germline ends came to 14 bases. This CDR3 is CSASRGQANNEQFF. In DNA form, the CDR3 reads TGCAGTGCTAGTAGAGGGCAGGCTAACAATGAGCAGTTCTTC.

The rearrangement joins TRBV14 to TRBJ2-7; 10 bases map to TRBD1. This CDR3 region has 15 residues. The V and J ends lost 1 base and 5 bases, in that order; junction bases with no gene match: 5. Germline V CDR1 and CDR2: SGHDN, FVKESK. The CDR3 here is CASSQAGTGVHEQYF. In DNA, the CDR3 is TGTGCCAGCAGCCAAGCCGGGACAGGGGTCCACGAGCAGTACTTC. Looking up the rest from reference TRBV14 and TRBJ2-7 gives the full variable domain: EAGVTQFPSHSVIEKGQTVTLRCDPISGHDNLYWYRRVMGKEIKFLLHFVKESKQDESGMPNNRFLAERTGGTYSTLKVQPAELEDSGVYFCASSQAGTGVHEQYFGPGTRLTVT.

This clone was recorded at least ten times. The rearrangement uses TRBV19 and TRBJ2-7, with 9 bases aligning to TRBD2. The ends lost 4 bases at V and 1 base at J; junction bases unmatched: 2. CDR3 size: 14 residues. Germline CDR1 reads LNHDA; CDR2 reads SQIVND (reference sequence). The CDR3 sequence is CASSTSGVSYEQYF. In DNA form, the CDR3 reads TGTGCCAGTAGTACTAGCGGGGTTTCCTACGAGCAGTACTTC.

V usage is TRBV7-3 and J usage is TRBJ2-1, with TRBD2 identical over 11 bases. J was trimmed by 1 base and V by 5 bases; bases with no gene match: 4. This CDR3 has 16 amino acids. Germline CDR1 reads SGHTA; CDR2 reads FQGTGA. As DNA, the CDR3 is TGTGCCAGCAGCCCCGGGACTAGCGGTTCCTACAATGAGCAGTTCTTC. This sequence encodes CASSPGTSGSYNEQFF.

The rearrangement joins TRBV6-6 to TRBJ1-4; D perhaps matches TRBD1 (5 bases). Trimming shortened V by 8 bases and J by 0 bases, and 10 bases separated the two germline ends. The CDR3 runs 14 residues. CDR1 is MNHNY and CDR2 is SVGAGI in the germline V gene (reference sequence). This CDR3 reads CASGWGATNEKLFF. CDR3 DNA sequence: TGTGCCAGCGGGTGGGGCGCAACTAATGAAAAACTGTTTTTT.

The chain carries TRBV6-1 and TRBJ1-4; 7 positions match TRBD1. The V gene end was trimmed by 0 bases and the J gene end by 5 bases; junction bases not matched to a gene: 3. The CDR3 runs 15 residues. The germline V gene has CDR1 MNHNS and CDR2 SASEGT. As DNA, the CDR3 is TGTGCCAGCAGTGAAGCGGGACAGATAAATGAAAAACTGTTTTTT. It specifies CASSEAGQINEKLFF.

The chain has TRBV5-6 and TRBJ1-2, with 7 bases matching TRBD1. The CDR3 runs to 15 residues. V lost 1 base and J lost 4; bases outside the gene matches: 7. Germline V gene data show CDR1 as SGHDT and CDR2 as YYEEEE. CDR3 residues: CASSLKAGQFYGYTF. CDR3 bases: TGTGCCAGCAGCTTGAAGGCGGGACAGTTCTATGGCTACACCTTC.

This chain joins TRBV5-1 and TRBJ2-7, with D possibly TRBD2 on 5 matching bases. Trimming removed 1 base at V and 5 bases at J, with 13 bases between. The CDR3 is 14 amino acids. Per the germline V gene, CDR1 is SGHRS and CDR2 is YFSETQ. CDR3 region: CASSLSGIRNEQYF. The CDR3 nucleotides read TGCGCCAGCAGCTTGTCCGGGATCCGCAACGAGCAGTACTTC.

This chain uses TRBV29-1 with TRBJ1-1; 7 bases line up with TRBD1. The V and J ends lost 7 bases and 1 base, in that order; junction bases with no gene match: 9. Germline CDR1 is SQVTM and CDR2 is ANQGSEA. The length of the CDR3 is 14 residues. CDR3 region: CSAITTGKNTEAFF. The CDR3 coding sequence is TGCAGCGCCATTACGACAGGGAAGAACACTGAAGCTTTCTTT.

This clone was seen only a few times. V is TRBV3-1 (or the pseudogene TRBV3-2) and J is TRBJ2-2; the match to TRBD1 covers 8 bases. Trimming removed 1 base from V and 4 bases from J; junction bases left unmatched: 5. CDR1 and CDR2 from the germline V gene are LGHDT and YNNKEL (reference sequence). The length of the CDR3 is 16 residues. This CDR3 is CASSQATQGATGELFF. The CDR3 bases are TGTGCCAGCAGCCAAGCTACGCAGGGGGCCACCGGGGAGCTGTTTTTT.

The chain uses TRBV7-6 and TRBJ1-1; D may be TRBD1 (5 bases). Germline CDR1 SGHVS, CDR2 FNYEAQ. This CDR3 contains 11 residues. V lost 5 bases and J lost 6, with 7 bases in between. DNA for the CDR3: TGTGCCAGCAGCGGAGGGGCTGAAGCTTTCTTT. Translated: CASSGGAEAFF.

Here the CDR3 DNA reads TGTGCCAGCAGAGGACTAGCGGGAGGCATAGAGACCCAGTACTTC. It yields the protein CASRGLAGGIETQYF. The rearrangement links TRBV6-5 to TRBJ2-5; TRBD2 agrees at 14 bases. The ends lost 6 bases at V and 4 bases at J; junction bases unmatched: 4. The CDR3 contains 15 residues. Per the germline V gene, CDR1 is MNHEY and CDR2 is SVGAGI.

The chain is built from TRBV7-2 and TRBJ1-2; 9 bases fit TRBD1. The J segment lost 6 bases and the V segment lost 5 bases, leaving 16 bases of the junction unmatched. The CDR3 is 17 amino acids. Germline V CDR1 and CDR2: SGHTA, FQGNSA. The CDR3 DNA reads as TGTGCCAGCAGCATTCCCGGGACAGGGTCTCGTTTGGATGGCTACACCTTC. Its protein product is CASSIPGTGSRLDGYTF.

The V gene is TRBV6-5, the J gene TRBJ2-2, with TRBD1 matching over 10 bases. V trimming: 0 bases; J trimming: 4 bases; junction bases outside the gene matches: 2. CDR1 and CDR2 (germline): MNHEY, SVGAGI. The CDR3 contains 16 residues. DNA of the CDR3: TGTGCCAGCAGTTACTCCGGACAGGGGGGCACCGGGGAGCTGTTTTTT. This encodes CASSYSGQGGTGELFF.

The V call is TRBV5-1, the J call TRBJ2-1, with D possibly TRBD2 on 7 matching bases. This CDR3 has 17 amino acids. The V and J ends lost 1 base and 6 bases respectively, with 20 bases between them. Per the germline V gene, CDR1 is SGHRS and CDR2 is YFSETQ. The CDR3 protein is CASSLWGAGDVSNEQFF. CDR3 nucleotide sequence: TGCGCCAGCAGCTTGTGGGGGGCGGGAGACGTGAGCAATGAGCAGTTCTTC.